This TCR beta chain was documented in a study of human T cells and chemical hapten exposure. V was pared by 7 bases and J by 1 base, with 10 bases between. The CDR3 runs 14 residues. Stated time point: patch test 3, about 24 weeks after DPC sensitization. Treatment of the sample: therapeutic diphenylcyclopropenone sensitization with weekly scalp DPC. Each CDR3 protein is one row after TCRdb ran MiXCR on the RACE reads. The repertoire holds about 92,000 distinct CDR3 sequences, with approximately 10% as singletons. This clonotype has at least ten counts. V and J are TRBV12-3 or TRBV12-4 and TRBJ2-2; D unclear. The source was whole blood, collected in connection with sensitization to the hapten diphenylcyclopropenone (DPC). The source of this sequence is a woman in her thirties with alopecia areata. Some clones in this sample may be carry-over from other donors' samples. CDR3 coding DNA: TGTGCCAGCACCATTCGAATGAACACCGGGGAGCTGTTTTTT. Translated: CASTIRMNTGELFF.